This note documents a single T cell receptor beta chain sequence. Its antigen is not identified. The data belong to a study of T cells in Graves' hyperthyroidism and ophthalmopathy. Study-wide results and caveats: The majority of expanded thyroid clonotypes above 0.001 also appeared in blood. The model predicted ophthalmopathy a median approximately 6 months before onset.

This CDR3 is built from 11 residues. Germline-derived CDR1 and CDR2 are SNHLY and FYNNEI. RNA transcripts were the template for amplifying TCR beta CDR3 regions. HTBI primers drove first-round RT-PCR of the TCR CDR3. TCRdb passed the multiplex PCR reads through MiXCR, listing each CDR3 protein once. The sample carries roughly 570,000 distinct CDR3 sequences, around 46% recorded once. Sequences were obtained from peripheral blood or thyroid tissue (not recorded which). The sequence was obtained from a woman aged 18-35 years with Graves' hyperthyroidism. V is TRBV2 and J is TRBJ2-5; 7 nucleotides match TRBD1. The CDR3 region is CARDPGQAQYF. CDR3 in DNA: TGTGCTAGAGACCCTGGACAGGCCCAGTACTTC.